A single sample gave rise to the 26 T cell receptor beta chains below, sequenced in a study of cytomegalovirus exposure and HLA in healthy donors. Sequenced by immunoSEQ multiplex PCR; TCRdb stores in-frame clones only, minus some. The table includes about 120,000 clones, 80% to 90% detected once. What was sequenced was PBMCs. The receptors here all came from a woman aged 18 to 35 in good health and CMV-seronegative.

This chain links TRBV5-6 with TRBJ2-3, with 8 bases fitting TRBD2. The CDR3 has 16 amino acids. The germline CDR1 and CDR2 sequences are SGHDT and YYEEEE. With V trimmed by 4 bases and J by 1 base, 8 bases remained unmatched. The CDR3 loop reads CASSTSGGGRTDTQYF. The CDR3 bases are TGTGCCAGCAGCACCTCCGGCGGGGGGCGCACAGATACGCAGTATTTT.

V is TRBV5-6 and J is TRBJ2-1; TRBD2 matches at 9 bases. Looked up from germline, CDR1 is SGHDT and CDR2 is YYEEEE. J was trimmed by 8 bases and V by 7 bases; bases with no gene match: 10. This CDR3 has 14 amino acids. CDR3 nucleotides: TGTGCCAGCTGCAAGCGGGGGGCGTACTATGAGCAGTTCTTC. Translation: CASCKRGAYYEQFF.

In this sample, this clone turned up once. This chain links TRBV6-1 with TRBJ2-7; 9 bases agree with TRBD1. The germline gives CDR1 MNHNS, CDR2 SASEGT. CDR3 size: 17 residues. V shed 2 bases and J 0 bases; nucleotides not matched to a gene: 8. The CDR3 protein is CASSESGTGKSSYEQYF. Written as DNA, the CDR3 is TGTGCCAGCAGTGAATCCGGGACAGGGAAGAGCTCCTACGAGCAGTACTTC.

The chain recombines TRBV5-1 with TRBJ2-5, with 11 positions matching TRBD2. Germline values: CDR1 SGHRS, CDR2 YFSETQ. The CDR3 has 16 amino acids. V lost 4 bases, J lost 2 bases, and 7 bases stayed unmatched. CDR3 in DNA: TGCGCCAGCAGCCCCCTAGCGGGGGGATTTCAAGAGACCCAGTACTTC. It is translated as CASSPLAGGFQETQYF.

J is TRBJ1-1 and V is TRBV7-6, with TRBD1 matching over 11 bases. There are 15 residues in the CDR3. Looked up from germline, CDR1 is SGHVS and CDR2 is FNYEAQ. Trimming took 1 base from V and 4 from J; bases not matched to a gene: 2. DNA for the CDR3: TGTGCCAGCAGCTTAGGAGGGACAGGGGGCACTGAAGCTTTCTTT. Amino acid sequence: CASSLGGTGGTEAFF.

This clone was counted only a few times. V gene TRBV4-1 combines with J gene TRBJ1-2; the D gene is possibly TRBD1 (5 bases). The ends were cut back, 6 bases at V and 2 bases at J, with 13 bases in the middle. In germline, CDR1 is MGHRA, CDR2 YSYEKL. CDR3 length: 14 residues. CDR3 sequence reads: CASSPQGINYGYTF. For the CDR3, the DNA is TGCGCCAGCAGTCCGCAGGGTATCAACTATGGCTACACCTTC.

The chain joins TRBV5-6 to TRBJ2-1, with a tentative D call TRBD2 (6 bases). Germline V gene lookup returns CDR1 SGHDT and CDR2 YYEEEE. Trimming shortened V by 3 bases and J by 6 bases, and 13 bases separated the two germline ends. This CDR3 is 14 amino acids long. CDR3 DNA sequence: TGTGCCAGCAGCTGGGATTTCGGGGGCAATGAGCAGTTCTTC. It encodes CASSWDFGGNEQFF.

This clone appeared a single time. Here the CDR3 reads CASSPGLAPPTGELFF. The CDR3 DNA sequence: TGTGCCAGCAGTCCCGGACTAGCTCCACCCACCGGGGAGCTGTTTTTT. The chain has TRBV27 and TRBJ2-2; 8 bases match TRBD2. CDR3 length equals 16 residues. The V and J ends lost 5 bases and 4 bases, in that order; junction bases with no gene match: 9. Per the germline V gene, CDR1 is MNHEY and CDR2 is SMNVEV (reference sequence).

J is TRBJ2-3 and V is TRBV5-1; D unresolved. CDR1 SGHRS and CDR2 YFSETQ come from the germline V gene. There are 14 residues in the CDR3. Trimming took 0 bases from V and 3 from J, leaving 8 bases between them. CDR3: CASSLAQQTDTQYF. CDR3 in DNA: TGCGCCAGCAGCTTGGCCCAACAAACAGATACGCAGTATTTT.

Notes on this clone: A read error may produce the germline difference seen at one junction end. The chain links TRBV11-2 to TRBJ1-1; unclear D gene. This CDR3 is 11 amino acids long. Germline V CDR1 and CDR2: SGHAT, FQNNGV. The DNA of the CDR3 is TGTGCCAGCAGCCCCCGCGGAGGACTGATCTTT. Encoded protein: CASSPRGGLIF.

V gene TRBV9 combines with J gene TRBJ1-4; 9 bases are a match to TRBD1. The germline gives CDR1 SGDLS, CDR2 YYNGEE. The CDR3 consists of 15 residues. The junction had 4 bases not matched to a gene; V was cut back by 2 bases and J by 5 bases. The CDR3 reads CASSVEDRGNEKLFF. CDR3 nucleotide sequence: TGTGCCAGCAGCGTTGAGGACAGGGGCAATGAAAAACTGTTTTTT.

This sequence joins TRBV6-1 and TRBJ2-7; D is possibly TRBD2 (6 bases). Germline assignment: CDR1 MNHNS and CDR2 SASEGT. The CDR3 is 14 amino acids. V lost 2 bases to trimming and J lost 6 bases, with 14 bases between them. The CDR3 coding sequence is TGTGCCAGCAGTGAAAGGAGGGACTCGGCCGAGCAGTACTTC. Translation gives CASSERRDSAEQYF.

CDR3 sequence (DNA): TGTGCCAGCAGTTTTGGGGTGGGACAGGGGGCGCTTTTTGGGGGCTACACCTTC. Protein product: CASSFGVGQGALFGGYTF. The V and J genes are TRBV27 and TRBJ1-2; TRBD1 aligns across 12 bases. CDR1 and CDR2 from the germline V gene are MNHEY and SMNVEV (reference sequence). The CDR3 runs to 18 residues. V was clipped by 3 bases and J by 8 bases; unmatched bases: 16.

The rearrangement joins TRBV11-2 to TRBJ2-7, with 7 nucleotides matching TRBD2. Germline V lookup: CDR1 SGHAT, CDR2 FQNNGV. Trimming removed 5 bases from V and 0 bases from J; junction bases left unmatched: 4. This CDR3 contains 14 residues. CDR3 sequence reads: CASSPGRSSYEQYF. CDR3 coding DNA: TGTGCCAGCAGCCCCGGGAGGAGCTCCTACGAGCAGTACTTC. The whole variable domain, filled in from reference TRBV11-2 and TRBJ2-7, reads EAGVAQSPRYKIIEKRQSVAFWCNPISGHATLYWYQQILGQGPKLLIQFQNNGVVDDSQLPKDRFSAERLKGVDSTLKIQPAKLEDSAVYLCASSPGRSSYEQYFGPGTRLTVT.

CDR3 amino acids: CASFHNTGELFF. CDR3 sequence (DNA): TGTGCCAGCTTTCATAACACCGGGGAGCTGTTTTTT. The rearrangement links TRBV6-5 to TRBJ2-2; D gene ambiguous. Looked up from germline, CDR1 is MNHEY and CDR2 is SVGAGI. This CDR3 is built from 12 residues. Trimming took 8 bases from V and 2 from J, leaving 6 bases between them.

This rearrangement joins TRBV14 to TRBJ2-7; D may be TRBD2 (7 bases). The CDR3 sequence is 15 residues long. CDR1 is SGHDN, CDR2 FVKESK, per germline. V was clipped by 0 bases and J by 6 bases, with 15 bases between them. In DNA, the CDR3 is TGTGCCAGCAGCCAAGACCCGGGGGGCCCCCTCGAGCAGTACTTC. Amino acid sequence: CASSQDPGGPLEQYF.

This sequence joins TRBV6-5 and TRBJ1-4; 10 bases fit TRBD1. J gave up 7 bases and V 8 bases, and 1 base lay outside the gene matches. Germline CDR1 is MNHEY and CDR2 is SVGAGI. CDR3 size: 12 residues. The CDR3 sequence is CASGTGAEKLFF. The CDR3 DNA sequence: TGTGCCAGCGGGACAGGGGCTGAAAAACTGTTTTTT.

This clone was detected once. The chain recombines TRBV7-9 with TRBJ2-2; D uncertain. Germline V gene data show CDR1 as SEHNR and CDR2 as FQNEAQ (reference sequence). V was trimmed by 1 base and J by 6 bases, leaving 9 bases between them. CDR3 size: 14 residues. CDR3 nucleotides: TGTGCCAGCAGCTTAGAGGCCGGGTCCGGGGAGCTGTTTTTT. It translates to CASSLEAGSGELFF.

V gene TRBV18 combines with J gene TRBJ1-3, with 8 bases aligning to TRBD1. Unmatched junction bases numbered 6, after V lost 6 bases and J lost 2 bases. CDR3 length: 15 amino acids. Germline CDR1 is KGHSH and CDR2 is LQKENI. CDR3 in DNA: TGTGCCAGCTCGGATACACAGGGGGCTGGAAACACCATATATTTT. Translating gives CASSDTQGAGNTIYF.

The chain joins TRBV5-6 to TRBJ1-6; 8 bases fit TRBD1. This CDR3 region has 14 residues. J gave up 10 bases and V 3 bases, and 6 bases lay outside the gene matches. Germline V lookup: CDR1 SGHDT, CDR2 YYEEEE. This chain's CDR3 is CASSSDRDRSPLHF. The CDR3 DNA reads TGTGCCAGCAGCTCGGACAGGGATCGCTCACCCCTCCACTTT.

This chain links TRBV25-1 with TRBJ1-4; D gene unclear. Trimming left V 7 bases short and J 7 bases short, with 19 bases between. This CDR3 region has 15 residues. Germline V lookup: CDR1 MGHDK, CDR2 SYGVNS. The CDR3 DNA sequence: TGTGCCAGCACGGTTTCAGGAGGGCTGGGTGAAAAACTGTTTTTT. This encodes CASTVSGGLGEKLFF.

The chain uses TRBV25-1 and TRBJ1-1; D ambiguous. The germline gives CDR1 MGHDK, CDR2 SYGVNS. The CDR3 has 18 residues. Trimming pared 2 bases from V and 0 bases from J, leaving 19 bases between. This CDR3 reads CASSEAGKRGGVNTEAFF. CDR3 nucleotide sequence: TGTGCCAGCAGTGAAGCCGGAAAACGGGGTGGGGTGAACACTGAAGCTTTCTTT.

The chain has TRBV5-4 and TRBJ2-1, with 7 bases fitting TRBD2. This CDR3 is built from 14 residues. Germline-derived CDR1 and CDR2 are SGHNT and YYREEE (reference sequence). The junction had 13 bases not matched to a gene; V was cut back by 4 bases and J by 12 bases. CDR3 coding DNA: TGTGCCAGCAGCCCGGGGGGTGGGAGAATGCGGCAGTTCTTC. Translating gives CASSPGGGRMRQFF.

This chain uses TRBV7-9 with TRBJ2-1; possibly TRBD1 for D (6 bases). The length of the CDR3 is 13 residues. From germline, CDR1 is SEHNR and CDR2 FQNEAQ (reference sequence). V lost 5 bases to trimming and J lost 8 bases, with 13 bases between them. The CDR3 coding sequence is TGTGCCAGCAGCATTGTTCAGGGGTATGAGCAGTTCTTC. Protein: CASSIVQGYEQFF. Full variable domain (missing parts from reference TRBV7-9 and TRBJ2-1): DTGVSQNPRHKITKRGQNVTFRCDPISEHNRLYWYRQTLGQGPEFLTYFQNEAQLEKSRLLSDRFSAERPKGSFSTLEIQRTEQGDSAMYLCASSIVQGYEQFFGPGTRLTVL.

This clone was picked up one time. This chain joins TRBV5-6 and TRBJ2-2; possibly TRBD1 for D (7 bases). There are 18 residues in the CDR3. The germline gives CDR1 SGHDT, CDR2 YYEEEE. Trimming removed 0 bases from V and 3 bases from J, with 18 bases in between. The CDR3 sequence is CASSLDFGGTDYTGELFF. The CDR3 nucleotides read TGTGCCAGCAGCTTGGATTTTGGCGGGACAGACTACACCGGGGAGCTGTTTTTT.

The rearrangement joins TRBV9 to TRBJ1-6; possibly TRBD1 for D (5 bases). CDR3 length: 14 amino acids. V lost 1 base and J 6 bases, leaving 8 bases between the germline ends. Germline V gene data show CDR1 as SGDLS and CDR2 as YYNGEE. CDR3 nucleotide sequence: TGTGCCAGCAGCGTACCAGGGCCTAATTCACCCCTCCACTTT. It specifies CASSVPGPNSPLHF.